Given below is one T cell receptor beta chain in context. Seattle-derived patients entered the study during active infection and were followed longitudinally. The data were taken from a study of blood T cell repertoires in COVID-19. The overall study: Some COVID-19 samples were acute and others convalescent; all came from the United States, Italy and Spain. Sample material is recorded as cDNA or gDNA derived from T cells, B-cell-depleted T cells, or PBMCs.

Germline V gene data show CDR1 as LNHDA and CDR2 as SQIVND (reference sequence). The V and J ends lost 6 bases and 6 bases, in that order; junction bases with no gene match: 4. This CDR3 is 13 amino acids long. TCRdb's table, derived via immunoSEQ multiplex PCR, lists solely in-frame clones and lacks some. The sample records roughly 200,000 clones, roughly three quarters being singletons. This chain uses TRBV19 with TRBJ2-7; 11 nucleotides line up with TRBD1. Sequencing input: peripheral blood. The receptor was derived from a woman older than 75 with COVID-19, enrolled during active disease. The CDR3 spells CASSTGQGGEQYF. The CDR3 bases are TGTGCCAGTAGCACGGGACAGGGGGGCGAGCAGTACTTC.